The sequence of this T cell receptor (beta chain) was determined in a study of response to subunit inactivated influenza vaccine. Study-wide results and caveats: The authors offered the suggestion that each seasonal influenza vaccination recruits few new T cells.

Via MiXCR, TCRdb re-called the RT-PCR reads, giving one row per CDR3 protein. Of 150,000 to 200,000 distinct CDR3 sequences listed, around 9.2% are singletons. To note about this clonotype: As yet, its antigen is unknown.

In germline, CDR1 is MGHRA, CDR2 YSYEKL. There are 16 residues in the CDR3. The V gene end was trimmed by 2 bases and the J gene end by 1 base; junction bases not matched to a gene: 3. The rearrangement links TRBV4-1 to TRBJ2-2; 8 nucleotides align to TRBD2. The TCR was taken from a man between 50 and 59 years old who received an inactivated influenza vaccine. Sequenced material: non-naive T cells sorted from PBMCs, taken on the day of vaccination. This CDR3 is CASSQRSGGNTGELFF. The CDR3 bases are TGCGCCAGCAGCCAACGCAGCGGGGGGAACACCGGGGAGCTGTTTTTT.